This passage covers 20 T cell receptor beta chains from one sample sequenced in a study of CD8+CD57+ T cells in acquired aplastic anemia. Genomic DNA constituted the template upon which TCR beta VDJ and CDR3 profiling was performed. In TCRdb, the reads were re-called with MiXCR into one record per CDR3 protein. The data contain about 160,000 distinct CDR3 sequences, 65% to 75% of them singletons. Individuals selected for sequencing had exhibited CD8+CD57+ cell expansion on flow cytometry. The specimen was sorted CD4+, CD8+, or CD8+CD57+ T cells (not recorded which) from PBMCs. Every receptor here comes from a human donor with aplastic anemia.

The CDR3 nucleotides are TGTGCCAGCAGCTTACAGGGGATCGAGCAGTACTTC. Residues: CASSLQGIEQYF. The rearrangement links TRBV7-8 to TRBJ2-7; the D gene is possibly TRBD1 (6 bases). Germline V CDR1 and CDR2: SGHVS, FQNEAQ. The length of the CDR3 is 12 residues. Trimming shortened V by 2 bases and J by 6 bases, and 8 bases separated the two germline ends.

This clonotype was recorded a few times. The gene calls are TRBV3-1 and TRBJ2-5; 9 bases line up with TRBD2. The germline CDR1 and CDR2 sequences are LGHDT and YNNKEL (reference sequence). J lost 2 bases, V lost 3 bases, and 1 base had no gene match. The CDR3 has 14 residues. Here the CDR3 reads CASSHLAGQETQYF. CDR3 nucleotide sequence: TGTGCCAGCAGCCACCTAGCGGGACAAGAGACCCAGTACTTC.

This clonotype has a handful of counts. The rearrangement links TRBV15 to TRBJ2-7; 11 positions match TRBD2. Trimming cost V 4 bases and J 4 bases; bases outside gene matches: 6. CDR3 length equals 15 residues. CDR1 and CDR2 (germline): LNHNV, YYDKDF (reference sequence). CDR3 nucleotide sequence: TGTGCCACCAGCACCGGACTAGCGGGCGCATACGAGCAGTACTTC. As protein: CATSTGLAGAYEQYF.

The rearrangement links TRBV10-3 to TRBJ2-7; a weak D match, TRBD1 (5 bases). This CDR3 comprises 11 residues. Deletions cut 3 bases from V and 6 bases from J, with 6 bases between. Germline CDR1 reads ENHRY; CDR2 reads SYGVKD. The CDR3 loop is CAISDRAEQYF. The CDR3 DNA follows: TGTGCCATCAGTGACAGGGCCGAGCAGTACTTC.

The chain uses TRBV7-6 and TRBJ1-6; a weak D match, TRBD1 (6 bases). Germline values: CDR1 SGHVS, CDR2 FNYEAQ. Trimming left V 8 bases short and J 0 bases short, with 14 bases between. The CDR3 has 16 residues. The CDR3 spells CASQDSRSSYNSPLHF. The CDR3, as DNA: TGTGCCAGCCAGGACAGTCGGAGCTCCTATAATTCACCCCTCCACTTT.

The rearrangement uses TRBV6-2 or TRBV6-3 and TRBJ2-7; TRBD1 aligns across 7 bases. The CDR3 is made up of 13 amino acids. The junction had 12 bases not matched to a gene; V was cut back by 5 bases and J by 11 bases. The germline V gene has CDR1 MNHEY and CDR2 SVGEGT. CDR3 amino acids: CASSGAGGTLEYV. The CDR3, as DNA: TGTGCCAGCAGTGGGGCAGGGGGAACGTTGGAGTACGTC.

Ten or more counts support this clonotype. The chain links TRBV20-1 to TRBJ1-1; 7 bases line up with TRBD1. Germline values: CDR1 DFQATT, CDR2 SNEGSKA (reference sequence). V lost 6 bases to trimming and J lost 1 base; unmatched junction nucleotides: 14. The CDR3 spans 16 residues. The DNA for the CDR3 is TGCAGTGCCAACACCGAGGGGGCGCGGTGGAACACTGAAGCTTTCTTT. Protein: CSANTEGARWNTEAFF.

The V and J genes are TRBV19 and TRBJ1-4; TRBD1 aligns across 8 bases. Trimming at V came to 6 bases and at J to 9 bases, leaving 6 bases not matched to a gene. The germline V gene has CDR1 LNHDA and CDR2 SQIVND (reference sequence). CDR3 length equals 13 residues. The CDR3 loop is CASRGQVLQKLFF. CDR3 in DNA: TGTGCCAGTAGGGGACAGGTGTTGCAAAAACTGTTTTTT.

This clonotype was picked up a small number of times. The chain is built from TRBV29-1 and TRBJ1-2; tentatively, D is TRBD1 (5 bases). With 6 bases removed from V and 0 bases from J, the gap between germline ends came to 17 bases. Germline V gene lookup returns CDR1 SQVTM and CDR2 ANQGSEA. The length of the CDR3 is 15 residues. The CDR3 coding sequence is TGCAGCGTCCCCGGGGGAGGACTGACTAACTATGGCTACACCTTC. Its protein product is CSVPGGGLTNYGYTF.

The chain employs TRBV2 and TRBJ1-2, with D unclear. V was cut by 6 bases and J by 8 bases, with 10 bases left in between. The CDR3 totals 11 residues. Germline V gives CDR1 SNHLY, CDR2 FYNNEI. CDR3 residues: CASSEDRGYTF. CDR3 DNA sequence: TGTGCCAGCAGCGAGGATAGGGGCTACACCTTC.

V and J are TRBV9 and TRBJ2-2; D uncertain. Trimming shortened V by 4 bases and J by 6 bases, and 4 bases separated the two germline ends. The CDR3 spans 11 residues. Germline-derived CDR1 and CDR2 are SGDLS and YYNGEE. Here the CDR3 DNA reads TGTGCCAGCAGCAGTCCCGGGGAGCTGTTTTTT. Translating it yields CASSSPGELFF.

The V gene is TRBV2, the J gene TRBJ1-2; no reliable D call. The V and J ends lost 6 bases and 5 bases respectively, with 13 bases between them. Germline CDR1 reads SNHLY; CDR2 reads FYNNEI. This CDR3 has 13 residues. The CDR3 sequence is CASSEMVLYGYTF. CDR3 DNA: TGTGCCAGCAGCGAAATGGTCTTGTATGGCTACACCTTC.

In its sample, this clonotype was seen many times. The CDR3 spells CASSDLAGAAEVQYF. CDR3 coding DNA: TGTGCCAGCAGTGACCTAGCGGGGGCGGCGGAGGTGCAGTATTTT. This chain uses TRBV6-1 with TRBJ2-3; 10 bases match TRBD2. Germline V gives CDR1 MNHNS, CDR2 SASEGT. Trimming removed 3 bases from V and 11 bases from J; junction bases left unmatched: 11. CDR3 length: 15 amino acids.

CDR3: CASSRGVGELFF. The CDR3 region has the DNA TGTGCCAGCAGCCGGGGGGTCGGGGAGCTGTTTTTT. This chain connects TRBV9 to TRBJ2-2; the match to TRBD2 covers 7 bases. The CDR3 has 12 residues. Losses at the gene ends were 4 bases for V and 7 bases for J; bases not matched to a gene: 1. The germline CDR1 and CDR2 sequences are SGDLS and YYNGEE.

This clonotype was seen a handful of times. The rearrangement links TRBV12-3 or TRBV12-4 to TRBJ1-6, with no clear D. Trimming took off 3 bases at V and 12 bases at J, with 12 bases between the two ends. The CDR3 totals 13 residues. The CDR3 DNA reads TGTGCCAGCAGTTTCGCGTCAATTCAACCCCTCCACTTT. Amino acids: CASSFASIQPLHF.

The V call is TRBV15, the J call TRBJ2-1; a weak D match, TRBD2 (5 bases). Germline CDR1 reads LNHNV; CDR2 reads YYDKDF (reference sequence). Trimming shortened V by 3 bases and J by 4 bases, and 16 bases separated the two germline ends. CDR3 size: 16 residues. The CDR3 is CATSSSERTLYNEQFF. The CDR3 bases are TGTGCCACCAGCAGCTCCGAGCGGACCCTATACAATGAGCAGTTCTTC.

The chain recombines TRBV19 with TRBJ2-6; no definite D call. Germline CDR1 and CDR2: LNHDA and SQIVND (reference sequence). The CDR3 length is 12 residues. V lost 6 bases to trimming and J lost 2 bases, with 2 bases between them. CDR3 DNA: TGTGCCAGTAGGACTGGGGCCAACGTCCTGACTTTC. It codes for CASRTGANVLTF.

The genes are TRBV29-1 and TRBJ2-5; perhaps TRBD2 as D (5 bases). V lost 7 bases, J lost 5 bases, and 8 bases lay in between. Per germline, CDR1 SQVTM and CDR2 ANQGSEA. The CDR3 contains 10 residues. CDR3 sequence: CSAVAETQYF. CDR3 DNA: TGCAGCGCAGTAGCGGAGACCCAGTACTTC.

The rearrangement links TRBV2 to TRBJ2-7; TRBD2 aligns across 11 bases. In germline, CDR1 is SNHLY, CDR2 FYNNEI. V was pared by 3 bases and J by 2 bases, with 3 bases of the junction left unmatched. The CDR3 length is 15 residues. CDR3 in DNA: TGTGCCAGCAGTGAGGGGACTAGCGGAACCTACGAGCAGTACTTC. Translation gives CASSEGTSGTYEQYF.

This clonotype was detected once. One end of the junction does not line up with germline, which may come from a read error. The V gene is TRBV6-4, the J gene TRBJ1-5, with D tentatively TRBD1 (5 bases). This CDR3 is built from 16 residues. Germline V lookup: CDR1 MRHNA, CDR2 SNTAGT. In DNA form, the CDR3 reads TGTGCCAGCAGTAGTGGCGGGGGGGAATACAATGAGCCCCAGCATTTT. Encoded protein: CASSSGGGEYNEPQHF.